These T cell receptor beta chains were read from a single sample in a study of CD8 T cells in Susac syndrome. TCRdb analysed the immunoSEQ multiplex PCR reads with MiXCR anew, one entry per CDR3 protein. The sample shows a few hundred thousand distinct CDR3 sequences, roughly 96% of them seen only once. Sequencing was carried out using CD4+ T cells from PBMCs. These receptors originate from a human donor with multiple sclerosis. Both conserved end residues are part of each CDR3. The order of the fields is D gene, clone size, J gene, V gene, CDR3 DNA, CDR3 protein. The D gene is left open where the match is weak. Clone sizes are given selectively: once, few, many, or a class where the clone is expanded.

>NA|NA|TRBJ2-7|TRBV7-2
TGTGCCAGCAGCCCCCCCGCGGTAGCGTTCTCCTACGAGCAGTACTTC
CASSPPAVAFSYEQYF
>NA|NA|TRBJ2-3|TRBV29-1
TGCAGCGTGCGCAACACGGGACAAGGCACAGATACGCAGTATTTT
CSVRNTGQGTDTQYF
>NA|NA|TRBJ2-5|TRBV4-1
TGCGCCAGCAGCCGATCAGCACAAGAGACCCAGTACTTC
CASSRSAQETQYF
>NA|NA|TRBJ2-1|TRBV20-1
TGCAGTGCTAGAGTGAGACCTCCCCATGAGCAGTTCTTC
CSARVRPPHEQFF
>TRBD1|NA|TRBJ1-6|TRBV6-5
TGTGCCAGCAGCTCGGACAGGGGGTCTTCACCCCTCCACTTT
CASSSDRGSSPLHF
>NA|NA|TRBJ2-7|TRBV29-1
TGCAGCGCCGGTGGGGGGCCCCTGGAGCAGTACTTC
CSAGGGPLEQYF
>NA|NA|TRBJ1-5|TRBV6-1
TGTGCCAGCAGGAAAACCGGGACAAATTATAGCAATCAGCCCCAGCATTTT
CASRKTGTNYSNQPQHF
>NA|few|TRBJ2-3|TRBV7-3
TGTGCCAGCAGCTTAGAGCGCGGGGACACAGATACGCAGTATTTT
CASSLERGDTDTQYF
>NA|NA|TRBJ1-2|TRBV29-1
TGCAGCGTTGCGGGCAGCCCCTATGGCTACACCTTC
CSVAGSPYGYTF
>TRBD1|NA|TRBJ2-7|TRBV25-1
TGTGCCAGCAGTGACAGGGGGCGCCTTGAGCAGTACTTC
CASSDRGRLEQYF
>NA|NA|TRBJ1-2|TRBV3-1
TGTGCCAGCAGCCAGACTAACTATGGCTACACCTTC
CASSQTNYGYTF
>NA|NA|TRBJ1-1|TRBV12-3/TRBV12-4
TGTGCCAGCAGTTTACTTCCGGGCACTGAAGCTTTCTTT
CASSLLPGTEAFF
>NA|NA|TRBJ2-5|TRBV20-1
TGCAGTGCCCGGTCTAGCATGAAAGAGACCCAGTACTTC
CSARSSMKETQYF
>NA|NA|TRBJ1-6|TRBV6-1
TGTGCCAGCAGTGCTTCGGGTTTGAATTCACCCCTCCACTTT
CASSASGLNSPLHF
>TRBD2|NA|TRBJ2-1|TRBV15
TGTGCCACCAGCACGGGGTATTTTGGGACTATCCCCAATGAACAGTTCTTC
CATSTGYFGTIPNEQFF
>NA|NA|TRBJ2-7|TRBV29-1
TGCAGCGTGACAAGAGGGGACATCTCCTACGAGCAGTACTTC
CSVTRGDISYEQYF
>TRBD1|NA|TRBJ1-1|TRBV29-1
TGCAGCGCCATAACAGGGGTAACTGAAGCTTTCTTT
CSAITGVTEAFF
>TRBD1|NA|TRBJ2-2|TRBV24-1
TGTGCCACCAGTGATTACGACAGGGTGCCGGGGGAGCTGTTTTTT
CATSDYDRVPGELFF
>NA|NA|TRBJ1-1|TRBV12-3/TRBV12-4
TGTGCCAGCAGAACGACAGTTCAGGGCACTGAAGCTTTCTTT
CASRTTVQGTEAFF
>NA|once|TRBJ1-6|TRBV20-1
TGCAGTGCTAGTAGGGGACGGTCGGATTCACCCCTCCACTTT
CSASRGRSDSPLHF
>TRBD2|NA|TRBJ2-2|TRBV3-1
TGTGCCAGTGGACTAGCGGGAGTTTCCGGGGAGCTGTTTTTT
CASGLAGVSGELFF
>NA|NA|TRBJ2-7|TRBV27
TGTGCCAGCAGGATGAAACCGGGACCTTACTACGAGCAGTACTTC
CASRMKPGPYYEQYF
>NA|NA|TRBJ2-1|TRBV12-3/TRBV12-4
TGTGCCAGCAGGCTCGGACAGTACAATGAGCAGTTCTTC
CASRLGQYNEQFF
>TRBD1|NA|TRBJ2-7|TRBV9
TGTGCCAGCAGCGCCGGGACAGGGAACTACGAGCAGTACTTC
CASSAGTGNYEQYF
>NA|NA|TRBJ1-2|TRBV3-1
TGTGCCAGCAGCCAGACAGGAGTCTATGGCTACACCTTC
CASSQTGVYGYTF
>TRBD2|NA|TRBJ2-5|TRBV2
TGTGCCAGCAGTGCTGGGACTAGCGGACAAGAGACCCAGTACTTC
CASSAGTSGQETQYF
>NA|once|TRBJ2-1|TRBV29-1
TGCAGCGTTGCGACCGGGACTGAGCAGTTCTTC
CSVATGTEQFF
>NA|once|TRBJ2-7|TRBV20-1
TGCAGTGCTAGGCCGGGACGGGGCCACGAGCAGTACTTC
CSARPGRGHEQYF
>TRBD1|NA|TRBJ1-1|TRBV15
TGTGCCACCAGCAGTCAGGGGGATACTGAAGCTTTCTTT
CATSSQGDTEAFF
>NA|NA|TRBJ2-1|TRBV29-1
TGCAGCGTTCTCTTTTTAAGCGATGAGCAGTTCTTC
CSVLFLSDEQFF
>NA|NA|TRBJ2-4|TRBV9
TGTGCCAGCAGCGGAGAGACAGGAAAAAACATTCAGTACTTC
CASSGETGKNIQYF
>NA|few|TRBJ2-6|TRBV30
TGTGCCTGGTCTGGTTCTGGGGCCAACGTCCTGACTTTC
CAWSGSGANVLTF